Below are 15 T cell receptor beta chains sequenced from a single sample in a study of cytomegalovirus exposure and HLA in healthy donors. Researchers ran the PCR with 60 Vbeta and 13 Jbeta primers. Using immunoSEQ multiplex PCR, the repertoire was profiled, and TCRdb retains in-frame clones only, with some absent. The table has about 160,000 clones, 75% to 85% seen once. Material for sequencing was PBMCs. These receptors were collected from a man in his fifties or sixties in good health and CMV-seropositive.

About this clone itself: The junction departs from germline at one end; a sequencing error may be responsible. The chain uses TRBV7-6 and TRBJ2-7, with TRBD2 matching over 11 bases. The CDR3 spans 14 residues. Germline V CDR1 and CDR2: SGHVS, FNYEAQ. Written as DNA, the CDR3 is TGTGCCAACAGCTTAGCGGGGGGGACCTACGAGCAGTACTTC. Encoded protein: CANSLAGGTYEQYF.

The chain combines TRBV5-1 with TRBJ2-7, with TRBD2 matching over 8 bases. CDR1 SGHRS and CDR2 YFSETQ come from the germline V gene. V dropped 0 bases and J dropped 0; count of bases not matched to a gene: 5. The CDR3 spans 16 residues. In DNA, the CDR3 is TGCGCCAGCAGCTTGGGCTCCCTAGCGGGCTCCTACGAGCAGTACTTC. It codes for CASSLGSLAGSYEQYF.

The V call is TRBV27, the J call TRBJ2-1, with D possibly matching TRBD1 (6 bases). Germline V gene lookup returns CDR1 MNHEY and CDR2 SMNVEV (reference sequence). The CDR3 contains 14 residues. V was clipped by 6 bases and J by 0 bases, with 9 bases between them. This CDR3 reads CASSLGHSYNEQFF. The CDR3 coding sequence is TGTGCCAGCAGCTTGGGACACTCCTACAATGAGCAGTTCTTC.

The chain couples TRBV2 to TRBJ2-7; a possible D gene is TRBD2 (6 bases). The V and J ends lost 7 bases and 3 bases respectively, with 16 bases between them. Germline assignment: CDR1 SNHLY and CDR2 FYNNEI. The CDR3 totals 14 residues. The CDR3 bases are TGTGCCAGCAATGGCGGGGTTGAGGTCTACGAGCAGTACTTC. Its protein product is CASNGGVEVYEQYF.

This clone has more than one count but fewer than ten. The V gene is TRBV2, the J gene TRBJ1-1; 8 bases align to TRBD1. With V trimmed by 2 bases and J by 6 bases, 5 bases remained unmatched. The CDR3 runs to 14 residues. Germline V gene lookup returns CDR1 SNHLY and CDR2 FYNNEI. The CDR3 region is CASSEHQGAAEAFF. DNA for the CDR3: TGTGCCAGCAGTGAACACCAGGGGGCGGCTGAAGCTTTCTTT.

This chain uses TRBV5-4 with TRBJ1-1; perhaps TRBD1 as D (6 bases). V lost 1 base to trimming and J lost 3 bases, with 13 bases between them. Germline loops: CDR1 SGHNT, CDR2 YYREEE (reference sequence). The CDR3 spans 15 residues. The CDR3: CASSLLDRPDTEAFF. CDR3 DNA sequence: TGTGCCAGCAGCTTGCTAGACAGGCCTGACACTGAAGCTTTCTTT. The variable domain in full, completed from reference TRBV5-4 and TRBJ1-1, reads ETGVTQSPTHLIKTRGQQVTLRCSSQSGHNTVSWYQQALGQGPQFIFQYYREEENGRGNFPPRFSGLQFPNYSSELNVNALELDDSALYLCASSLLDRPDTEAFFGQGTRLTVV.

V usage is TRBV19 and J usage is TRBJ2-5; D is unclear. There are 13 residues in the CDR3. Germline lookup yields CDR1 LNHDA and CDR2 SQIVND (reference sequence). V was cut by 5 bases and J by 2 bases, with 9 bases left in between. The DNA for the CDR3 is TGTGCCAGTAGTCCACGGGTTCAAGAGACCCAGTACTTC. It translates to CASSPRVQETQYF.

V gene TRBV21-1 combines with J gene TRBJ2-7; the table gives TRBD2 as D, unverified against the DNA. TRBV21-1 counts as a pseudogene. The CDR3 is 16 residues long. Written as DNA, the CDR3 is TGTGCCAGCAGCCCCGATCCCGGTCCCGAAGCCTACGAGCAGTACTTC. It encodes CASSPDPGPEAYEQYF.

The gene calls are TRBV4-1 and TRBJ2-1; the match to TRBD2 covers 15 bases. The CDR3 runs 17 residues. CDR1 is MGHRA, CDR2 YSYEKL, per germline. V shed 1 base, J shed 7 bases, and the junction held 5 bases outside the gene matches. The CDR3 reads CASSQVFGTSGRNEQFF. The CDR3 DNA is TGCGCCAGCAGCCAAGTATTTGGGACTAGCGGGAGGAATGAGCAGTTCTTC.

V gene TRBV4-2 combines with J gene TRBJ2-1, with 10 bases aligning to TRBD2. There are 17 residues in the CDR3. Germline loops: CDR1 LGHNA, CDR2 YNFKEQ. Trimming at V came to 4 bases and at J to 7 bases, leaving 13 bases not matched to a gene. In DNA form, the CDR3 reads TGTGCCAGCAGCCCATCGACTAGCGGGTGGTATGGAAATGAGCAGTTCTTC. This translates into CASSPSTSGWYGNEQFF.

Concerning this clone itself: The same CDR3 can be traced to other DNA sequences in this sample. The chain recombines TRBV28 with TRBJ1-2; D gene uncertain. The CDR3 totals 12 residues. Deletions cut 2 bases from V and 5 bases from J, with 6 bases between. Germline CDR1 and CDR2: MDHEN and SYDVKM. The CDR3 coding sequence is TGTGCCAGCAGTTTAGGCCGTTATGGCTACACCTTC. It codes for CASSLGRYGYTF.

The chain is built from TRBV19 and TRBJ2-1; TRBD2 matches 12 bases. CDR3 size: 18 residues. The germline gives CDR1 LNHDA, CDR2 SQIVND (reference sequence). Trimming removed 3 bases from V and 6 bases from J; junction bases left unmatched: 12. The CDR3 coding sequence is TGTGCCAGTAGTATGCTGCGACTAGCGGGAGAAGCAGTCAATGAGCAGTTCTTC. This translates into CASSMLRLAGEAVNEQFF.

The DNA of the CDR3 is TGTGCCAGCAGGGTGGACAGGACCCTCGATGAGCAGTTCTTC. Protein: CASRVDRTLDEQFF. The rearrangement joins TRBV2 to TRBJ2-1; 7 nucleotides match TRBD1. V trimming: 6 bases; J trimming: 8 bases; junction bases outside the gene matches: 10. Looked up from germline, CDR1 is SNHLY and CDR2 is FYNNEI. CDR3 length: 14 residues.

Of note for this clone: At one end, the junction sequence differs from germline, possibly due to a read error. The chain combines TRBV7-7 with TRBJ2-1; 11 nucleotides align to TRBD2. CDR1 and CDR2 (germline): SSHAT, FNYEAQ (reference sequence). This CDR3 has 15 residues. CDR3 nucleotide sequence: TGTGCTAGCAGCTTAGCACTAGCGGGAGACAATGAGCAGTTCTTC. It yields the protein CASSLALAGDNEQFF.

The CDR3 loop reads CASSFESAGSYEQYF. DNA of the CDR3: TGCGCCAGCAGCTTCGAGTCCGCGGGGTCCTACGAGCAGTACTTC. The chain uses TRBV5-1 and TRBJ2-7; the D gene is possibly TRBD2 (6 bases). The ends were cut back, 2 bases at V and 1 base at J, with 13 bases in the middle. CDR1 SGHRS and CDR2 YFSETQ come from the germline V gene. The length of the CDR3 is 15 residues.